The 20 T cell receptor beta chains below come from one sample, sequenced in a study of blood T cell repertoires in COVID-19. Repertoires were generated with immunoSEQ multiplex PCR, while TCRdb's copy carries only in-frame clones and drops some. The sample carries around 340,000 clones, around 83% recorded once. The sequencing input was peripheral blood. The source is a man in his thirties or forties with active or convalescent COVID-19.

The rearrangement links TRBV4-2 to TRBJ2-3; D may be TRBD2 (5 bases). The CDR3 covers 16 residues. V was trimmed by 0 bases and J by 1 base, leaving 11 bases between them. Germline lookup yields CDR1 LGHNA and CDR2 YNFKEQ. The CDR3, as DNA: TGTGCCAGCAGCCAAGATCTCGGGGAAGGCACAGATACGCAGTATTTT. It codes for CASSQDLGEGTDTQYF.

This clone was detected only once. Other DNA variants within this sample encode the same CDR3. CDR3 sequence reads: CASSLGGQPQHF. The CDR3 DNA reads TGTGCCAGCAGTTTGGGGGGACAGCCCCAGCATTTT. The chain recombines TRBV28 with TRBJ1-5; maybe TRBD1 (5 bases). Germline CDR1 and CDR2: MDHEN and SYDVKM. The germline V and J ends were trimmed by 3 bases and 7 bases, with 7 bases remaining between them. The CDR3 is made up of 12 amino acids.

The rearrangement joins TRBV5-1 to TRBJ1-3; tentative D call: TRBD1 (5 bases). The CDR3 consists of 14 residues. The germline V gene has CDR1 SGHRS and CDR2 YFSETQ. V shed 3 bases and J shed 6 bases, with 13 bases lying between them. The DNA of the CDR3 is TGCGCCAGCAGCTCATCGACAGCGATAAACACCATATATTTT. This gives the protein CASSSSTAINTIYF.

This clone showed up many times. This chain connects TRBV5-8 to TRBJ1-4; 9 bases are shared with TRBD1. The V gene's germline CDR1 is SGHTS and CDR2 YDEGEE. Trimming cost V 4 bases and J 8 bases; bases outside gene matches: 15. CDR3 length: 17 residues. CDR3 in DNA: TGTGCCAGCAGCGACCCGGGACAGGGTCGGGGTAGGGAAAAACTGTTTTTT. It encodes CASSDPGQGRGREKLFF. Based on the CDR3 plus reference TRBV5-8 and TRBJ1-4, the full variable domain is EAGVTQSPTHLIKTRGQQATLRCSPISGHTSVYWYQQALGLGLQFLLWYDEGEERNRGNFPPRFSGRQFPNYSSELNVNALELEDSALYLCASSDPGQGRGREKLFFGSGTQLSVL.

The rearrangement joins TRBV10-3 to TRBJ2-1, with 15 bases fitting TRBD2. V lost 6 bases to trimming and J lost 9 bases; unmatched junction nucleotides: 18. Per the germline V gene, CDR1 is ENHRY and CDR2 is SYGVKD. This CDR3 contains 19 residues. CDR3 DNA sequence: TGTGCCATCAGCCCAGGGGGGAGGACTAGCGGGAGGGCCGCTGGTGAGCAGTTCTTC. This gives the protein CAISPGGRTSGRAAGEQFF.

The chain couples TRBV7-3 to TRBJ1-1; 7 bases agree with TRBD1. Looked up from germline, CDR1 is SGHTA and CDR2 is FQGTGA. The CDR3 totals 18 residues. V lost 1 base to trimming and J lost 1 base; unmatched junction nucleotides: 12. CDR3 protein: CASSLKGGTASQNTEAFF. The CDR3 DNA reads as TGTGCCAGCAGCTTAAAAGGGGGGACAGCTAGCCAGAACACTGAAGCTTTCTTT.

The rearrangement links TRBV6-2 or TRBV6-3 to TRBJ1-1; D might be TRBD1 (5 bases). There are 14 residues in the CDR3. In germline, CDR1 is MNHEY, CDR2 SVGEGT. Deletions cut 5 bases from V and 5 bases from J, with 15 bases between. CDR3 region: CASSIRQGRTEAFF. The CDR3 nucleotides are TGTGCCAGCAGTATTAGGCAGGGAAGGACTGAAGCTTTCTTT.

J is TRBJ2-2 and V is TRBV5-3; 13 bases are shared with TRBD2. TRBV5-3 falls under the ORF class, with uncertain function. The CDR3 is 18 residues long. The V and J ends lost 4 bases and 1 base, in that order; junction bases with no gene match: 7. CDR3 amino acids: CARSPTGLAGKNTGELFF. The CDR3 region has the DNA TGTGCCAGAAGCCCAACGGGACTAGCGGGGAAGAACACCGGGGAGCTGTTTTTT.

This clone turned up a few times. This sequence joins TRBV19 and TRBJ2-2; D gene uncertain. CDR1 is LNHDA, CDR2 SQIVND, per germline (reference sequence). V lost 3 bases and J lost 8, with 16 bases in between. This CDR3 has 15 residues. DNA for the CDR3: TGTGCCAGTAGTATGGCAGGTCCGGTGGGTGGGGAGCTGTTTTTT. Its protein is CASSMAGPVGGELFF.

The chain has TRBV5-1 and TRBJ2-7, with a possible D match to TRBD1 (5 bases). Germline lookup yields CDR1 SGHRS and CDR2 YFSETQ. The CDR3 runs 15 residues. Trimming removed 0 bases at V and 4 bases at J, with 14 bases between. CDR3 in DNA: TGCGCCAGCAGCTTGGGTGGGGCAGTTATTTACGAGCAGTACTTC. Its protein is CASSLGGAVIYEQYF. Drawing the rest from reference TRBV5-1 and TRBJ2-7, the complete variable domain is KAGVTQTPRYLIKTRGQQVTLSCSPISGHRSVSWYQQTPGQGLQFLFEYFSETQRNKGNFPGRFSGRQFSNSRSEMNVSTLELGDSALYLCASSLGGAVIYEQYFGPGTRLTVT.

This rearrangement joins TRBV28 to TRBJ1-1; no definite D call. The CDR3 sequence is 15 residues long. Germline-derived CDR1 and CDR2 are MDHEN and SYDVKM. Trimming left V 5 bases short and J 1 base short, with 14 bases between. CDR3 protein: CASSPLGGENTEAFF. In DNA, the CDR3 is TGTGCCAGCAGTCCCCTGGGAGGTGAGAACACTGAAGCTTTCTTT.

This chain connects TRBV5-6 to TRBJ2-3, with a possible D match to TRBD2 (7 bases). Germline CDR1 is SGHDT and CDR2 is YYEEEE. This CDR3 comprises 19 residues. Trimming shortened V by 4 bases and J by 5 bases, and 29 bases separated the two germline ends. CDR3 region: CASSALLSLASRGGDTQYF. CDR3 nucleotides: TGTGCCAGCAGCGCACTACTTAGCCTAGCGTCGAGGGGGGGAGATACGCAGTATTTT.

For the CDR3, the DNA is TGTGCCAGCAGTTACGTTCCTAGAAGCTCCTACGAGCAGTACTTC. This encodes CASSYVPRSSYEQYF. The gene calls are TRBV6-2 or TRBV6-3 and TRBJ2-7; D call uncertain. The germline CDR1 and CDR2 sequences are MNHEY and SVGEGT. V was trimmed by 2 bases and J by 0 bases, leaving 11 bases between them. The CDR3 loop spans 15 amino acids.

The genes are TRBV24-1 and TRBJ2-5; 7 positions match TRBD1. The CDR3 is 16 amino acids. Trimming took 0 bases from V and 5 from J; bases not matched to a gene: 8. CDR1 is KGHDR and CDR2 is SFDVKD in the germline V gene. This CDR3 is CATSDLGQGVAETQYF. The CDR3 nucleotides are TGTGCCACCAGTGATTTGGGGCAGGGGGTAGCGGAGACCCAGTACTTC.

The chain combines TRBV6-6 with TRBJ2-4; D perhaps matches TRBD1 (6 bases). The CDR3 length is 15 residues. The V end was cut by 7 bases, the J end by 6 bases, with 19 bases between. CDR1 and CDR2 from the germline V gene are MNHNY and SVGAGI (reference sequence). CDR3 in amino acids: CASTTTGARGNIQYF. In nucleotides, the CDR3 is TGTGCCAGCACCACGACAGGTGCCAGGGGAAACATTCAGTACTTC.

CDR3 amino acids: CASSLPGDLGTEAFF. CDR3 DNA sequence: TGTGCCAGCAGTCTACCAGGGGACCTGGGCACTGAAGCTTTCTTT. The chain joins TRBV28 to TRBJ1-1; TRBD1 might be the D (6 bases). The V gene lost 5 bases and the J gene lost 4 bases, with 17 bases spanning the gap. Germline V CDR1 and CDR2: MDHEN, SYDVKM. CDR3 length: 15 residues.

This chain uses TRBV3-1 (or the pseudogene TRBV3-2) with TRBJ2-7, with 7 bases matching TRBD2. With V trimmed by 4 bases and J by 7 bases, 19 bases remained unmatched. This CDR3 is 17 amino acids long. Germline V gene data show CDR1 as LGHDT and CDR2 as YNNKEL (reference sequence). The chain's CDR3 is CASSRDPAASGNPEQYF. DNA of the CDR3: TGTGCCAGCAGCCGGGATCCGGCAGCTAGCGGTAATCCAGAGCAGTACTTC.

In this sample, this clone turned up a few times. The chain has TRBV3-1 (or the pseudogene TRBV3-2) and TRBJ1-1; TRBD1 might be the D (5 bases). Trimming removed 0 bases at V and 10 bases at J, with 15 bases between. The CDR3 extends over 14 amino acids. In germline, CDR1 is LGHDT, CDR2 YNNKEL (reference sequence). The CDR3 DNA reads as TGTGCCAGCAGCCAAGATCACTACAGGTCGATAGCTTTCTTT. Amino acid sequence: CASSQDHYRSIAFF.

The V and J genes are TRBV3-1 (or the pseudogene TRBV3-2) and TRBJ1-5; TRBD1 is a possible D gene (6 bases). CDR1 is LGHDT, CDR2 YNNKEL, per germline (reference sequence). The V end lost 3 bases, the J end lost 7 bases, and 22 bases lay between the germline ends. The CDR3 is 17 residues long. CDR3 loop: CASSQDRTGAPKQPQHF. The DNA of the CDR3 is TGTGCCAGCAGCCAGGACAGAACGGGCGCTCCTAAACAGCCCCAGCATTTT.

This sequence joins TRBV7-2 and TRBJ1-3; D gene uncertain. The germline V and J ends were trimmed by 1 base and 4 bases, with 11 bases remaining between them. CDR3 length: 15 amino acids. Germline loops: CDR1 SGHTA, CDR2 FQGNSA. CDR3 DNA sequence: TGTGCCAGCAGCTTAGGGCCGGGTGCGGGAAACACCATATATTTT. This gives the protein CASSLGPGAGNTIYF.